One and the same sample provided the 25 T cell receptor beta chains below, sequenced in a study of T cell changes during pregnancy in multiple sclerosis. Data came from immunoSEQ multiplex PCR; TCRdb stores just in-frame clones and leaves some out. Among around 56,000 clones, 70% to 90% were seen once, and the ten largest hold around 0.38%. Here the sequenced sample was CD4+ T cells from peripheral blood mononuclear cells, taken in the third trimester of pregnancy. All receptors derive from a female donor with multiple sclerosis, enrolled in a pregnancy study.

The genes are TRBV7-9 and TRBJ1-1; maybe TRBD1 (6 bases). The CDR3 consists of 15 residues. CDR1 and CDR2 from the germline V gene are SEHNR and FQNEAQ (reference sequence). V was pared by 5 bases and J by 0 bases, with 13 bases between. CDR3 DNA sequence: TGTGCCAGCAGCCAACAGGGAACCTTGAACACTGAAGCTTTCTTT. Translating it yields CASSQQGTLNTEAFF.

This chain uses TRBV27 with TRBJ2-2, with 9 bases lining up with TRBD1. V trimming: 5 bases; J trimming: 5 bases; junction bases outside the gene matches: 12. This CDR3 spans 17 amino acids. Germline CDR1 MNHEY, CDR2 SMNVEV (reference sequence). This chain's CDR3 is CASSPDRDRVRTGELFF. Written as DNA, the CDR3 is TGTGCCAGCAGTCCCGACCGGGACAGGGTTCGGACCGGGGAGCTGTTTTTT.

DNA for the CDR3: TGTGCCTGGAGTTTAGCGGGGACGAACATTCAGTACTTC. Encoded protein: CAWSLAGTNIQYF. The chain recombines TRBV30 with TRBJ2-4; 8 positions agree with TRBD2. The germline gives CDR1 GTSNPN, CDR2 SVGIG (reference sequence). The CDR3 totals 13 residues. V shed 2 bases, J shed 7 bases, and the junction held 4 bases outside the gene matches.

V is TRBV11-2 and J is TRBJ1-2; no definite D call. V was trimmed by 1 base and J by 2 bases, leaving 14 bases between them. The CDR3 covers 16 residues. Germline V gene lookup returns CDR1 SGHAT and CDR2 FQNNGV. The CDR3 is CASSLGYWTGNYGYTF. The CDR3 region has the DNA TGTGCCAGCAGCTTAGGTTATTGGACGGGAAACTATGGCTACACCTTC.

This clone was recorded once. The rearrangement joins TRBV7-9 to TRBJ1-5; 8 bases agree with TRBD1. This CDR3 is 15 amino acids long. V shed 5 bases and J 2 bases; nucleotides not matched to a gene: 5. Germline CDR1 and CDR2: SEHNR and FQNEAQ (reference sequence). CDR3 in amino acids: CASSLQGEGNQPQHF. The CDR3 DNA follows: TGTGCCAGCAGCCTACAGGGGGAGGGCAATCAGCCCCAGCATTTT.

The CDR3 sequence is CASSFREREKLFF. CDR3 nucleotide sequence: TGTGCCAGCAGCTTTCGGGAGAGGGAAAAACTGTTTTTT. The chain uses TRBV7-9 and TRBJ1-4, with unresolved D. CDR1 SEHNR and CDR2 FQNEAQ come from the germline V gene (reference sequence). V gave up 3 bases and J gave up 8 bases, with 10 bases separating them. This CDR3 contains 13 residues.

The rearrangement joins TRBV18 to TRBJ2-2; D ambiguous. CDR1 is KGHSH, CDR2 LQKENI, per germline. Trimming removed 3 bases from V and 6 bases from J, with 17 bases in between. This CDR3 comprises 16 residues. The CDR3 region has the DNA TGTGCCAGCTCACCTCGGCCCGGAGAGGTCCCCGGGGAGCTGTTTTTT. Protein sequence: CASSPRPGEVPGELFF.

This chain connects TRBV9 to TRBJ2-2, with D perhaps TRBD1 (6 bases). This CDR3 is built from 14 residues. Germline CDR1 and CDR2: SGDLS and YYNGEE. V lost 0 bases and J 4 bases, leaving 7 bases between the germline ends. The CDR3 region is CASSVGTATGELFF. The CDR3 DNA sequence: TGTGCCAGCAGCGTAGGGACAGCCACCGGGGAGCTGTTTTTT. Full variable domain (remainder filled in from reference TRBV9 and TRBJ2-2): DSGVTQTPKHLITATGQRVTLRCSPRSGDLSVYWYQQSLDQGLQFLIQYYNGEERAKGNILERFSAQQFPDLHSELNLSSLELGDSALYFCASSVGTATGELFFGEGSRLTVL.

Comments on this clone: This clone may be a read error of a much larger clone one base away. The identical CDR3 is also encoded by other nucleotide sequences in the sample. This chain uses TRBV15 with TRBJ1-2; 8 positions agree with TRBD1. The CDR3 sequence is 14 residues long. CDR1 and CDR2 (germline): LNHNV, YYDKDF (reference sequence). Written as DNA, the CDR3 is TGTGCTACCAGCGATCGACAGGGGATCAGGGGCTACACCTTC. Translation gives CATSDRQGIRGYTF.

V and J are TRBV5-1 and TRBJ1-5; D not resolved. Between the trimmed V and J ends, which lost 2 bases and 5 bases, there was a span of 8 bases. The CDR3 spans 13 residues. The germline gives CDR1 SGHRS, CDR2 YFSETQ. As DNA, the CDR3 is TGCGCCAGCAGCTTCGGGTACGATCAGCCCCAGCATTTT. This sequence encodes CASSFGYDQPQHF.

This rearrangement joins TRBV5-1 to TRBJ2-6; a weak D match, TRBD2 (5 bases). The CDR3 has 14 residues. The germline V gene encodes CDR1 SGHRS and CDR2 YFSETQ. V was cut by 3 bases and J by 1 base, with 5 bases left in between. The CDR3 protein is CASSSGSGANVLTF. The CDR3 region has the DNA TGCGCCAGCAGCTCGGGGTCTGGGGCCAACGTCCTGACTTTC.

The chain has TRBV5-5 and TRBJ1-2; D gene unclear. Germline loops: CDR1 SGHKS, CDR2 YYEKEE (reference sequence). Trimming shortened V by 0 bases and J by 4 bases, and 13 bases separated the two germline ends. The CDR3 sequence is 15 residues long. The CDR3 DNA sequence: TGTGCCAGCAGCTTGGACGGAGGAGGAGCCTATGGCTACACCTTC. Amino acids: CASSLDGGGAYGYTF.

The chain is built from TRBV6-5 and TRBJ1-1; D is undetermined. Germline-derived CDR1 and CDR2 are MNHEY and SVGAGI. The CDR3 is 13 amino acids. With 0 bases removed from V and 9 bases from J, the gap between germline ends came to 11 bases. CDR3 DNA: TGTGCCAGCAGTTACTCAGTCCGCGGTAAAGCTTTCTTT. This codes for CASSYSVRGKAFF.

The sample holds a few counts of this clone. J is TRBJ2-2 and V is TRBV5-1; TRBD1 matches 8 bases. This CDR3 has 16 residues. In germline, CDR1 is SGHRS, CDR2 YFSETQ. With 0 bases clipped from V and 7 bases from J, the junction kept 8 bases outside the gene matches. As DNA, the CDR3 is TGCGCCAGCAGCTTGGCCTTGCAGGGGGCAGGCGGGGAGCTGTTTTTT. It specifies CASSLALQGAGGELFF.

Here the CDR3 DNA reads TGTGCCAGCAGTCTCGGACAGGAAAGAAACATTCAGTACTTC. This sequence encodes CASSLGQERNIQYF. V usage is TRBV27 and J usage is TRBJ2-4; 7 nucleotides match TRBD1. The ends lost 5 bases at V and 6 bases at J; junction bases unmatched: 7. Germline V CDR1 and CDR2: MNHEY, SMNVEV (reference sequence). The CDR3 has 14 amino acids.

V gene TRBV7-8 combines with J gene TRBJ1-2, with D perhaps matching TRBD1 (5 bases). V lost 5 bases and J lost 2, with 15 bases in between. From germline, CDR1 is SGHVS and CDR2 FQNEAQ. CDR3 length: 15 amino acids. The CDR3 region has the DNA TGTGCCAGCAGCAAAGACAGCCTAGGAAACTATGGCTACACCTTC. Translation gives CASSKDSLGNYGYTF.

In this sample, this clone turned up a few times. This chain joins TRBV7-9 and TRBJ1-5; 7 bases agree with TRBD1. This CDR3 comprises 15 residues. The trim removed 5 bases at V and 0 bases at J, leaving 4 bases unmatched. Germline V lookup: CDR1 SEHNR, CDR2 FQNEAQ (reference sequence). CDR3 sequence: CASSPGGFSNQPQHF. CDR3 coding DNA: TGTGCCAGCAGCCCAGGGGGGTTTAGCAATCAGCCCCAGCATTTT. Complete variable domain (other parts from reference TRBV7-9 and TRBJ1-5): DTGVSQNPRHKITKRGQNVTFRCDPISEHNRLYWYRQTLGQGPEFLTYFQNEAQLEKSRLLSDRFSAERPKGSFSTLEIQRTEQGDSAMYLCASSPGGFSNQPQHFGDGTRLSIL.

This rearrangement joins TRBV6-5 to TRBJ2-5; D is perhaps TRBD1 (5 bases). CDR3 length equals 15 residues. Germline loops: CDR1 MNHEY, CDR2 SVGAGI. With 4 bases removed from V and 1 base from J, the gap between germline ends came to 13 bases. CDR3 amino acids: CASSFQGQAQETQYF. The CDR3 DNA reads TGTGCCAGCAGTTTCCAGGGCCAAGCCCAAGAGACCCAGTACTTC.

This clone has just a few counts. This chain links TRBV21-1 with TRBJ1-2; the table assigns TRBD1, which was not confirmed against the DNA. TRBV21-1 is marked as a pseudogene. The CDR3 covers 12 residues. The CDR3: CASSRQGFGYTF. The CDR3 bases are TGTGCCAGCAGCAGACAGGGCTTTGGCTACACCTTC.

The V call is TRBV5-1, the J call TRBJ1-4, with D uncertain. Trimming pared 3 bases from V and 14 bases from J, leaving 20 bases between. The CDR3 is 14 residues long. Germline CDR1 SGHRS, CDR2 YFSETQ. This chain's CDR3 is CASSSSSTSNVLFF. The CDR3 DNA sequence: TGCGCCAGCAGCTCGTCGTCCACGAGTAATGTGCTGTTTTTT.

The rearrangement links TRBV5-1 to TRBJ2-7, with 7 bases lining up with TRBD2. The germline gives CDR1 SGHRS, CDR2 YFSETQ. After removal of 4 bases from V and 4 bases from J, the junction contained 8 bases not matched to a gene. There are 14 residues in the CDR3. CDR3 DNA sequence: TGCGCCAGCAGCCCCGAGCGGGGCGGGTACGAGCAGTACTTC. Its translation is CASSPERGGYEQYF. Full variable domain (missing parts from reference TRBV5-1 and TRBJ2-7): KAGVTQTPRYLIKTRGQQVTLSCSPISGHRSVSWYQQTPGQGLQFLFEYFSETQRNKGNFPGRFSGRQFSNSRSEMNVSTLELGDSALYLCASSPERGGYEQYFGPGTRLTVT.

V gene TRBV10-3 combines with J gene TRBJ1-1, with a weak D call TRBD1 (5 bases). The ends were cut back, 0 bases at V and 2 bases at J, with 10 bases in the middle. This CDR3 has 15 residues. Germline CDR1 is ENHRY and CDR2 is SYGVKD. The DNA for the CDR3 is TGTGCCATCAGTGAGTCGGGGCAGAGAAACACTGAAGCTTTCTTT. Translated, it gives CAISESGQRNTEAFF.

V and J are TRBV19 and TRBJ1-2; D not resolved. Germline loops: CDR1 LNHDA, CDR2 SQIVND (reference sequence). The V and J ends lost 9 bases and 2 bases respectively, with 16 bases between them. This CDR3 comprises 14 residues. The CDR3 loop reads CASALGGQNYGYTF. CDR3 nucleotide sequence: TGTGCCAGCGCGCTCGGAGGGCAAAACTATGGCTACACCTTC.

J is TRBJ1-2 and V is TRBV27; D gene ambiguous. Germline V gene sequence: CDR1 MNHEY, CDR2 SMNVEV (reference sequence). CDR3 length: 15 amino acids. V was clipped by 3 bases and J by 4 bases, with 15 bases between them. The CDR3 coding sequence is TGTGCCAGCAGTTTTGGAGGACTGGCCGGCTATGGCTACACCTTC. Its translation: CASSFGGLAGYGYTF.

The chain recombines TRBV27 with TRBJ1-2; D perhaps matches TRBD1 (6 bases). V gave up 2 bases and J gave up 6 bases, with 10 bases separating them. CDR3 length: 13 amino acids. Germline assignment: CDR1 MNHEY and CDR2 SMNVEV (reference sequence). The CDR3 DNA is TGTGCCAGCAGTTTAGGTGGGGGCGATGGCTACACCTTC. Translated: CASSLGGGDGYTF.